This T cell receptor beta chain is drawn from a study of T cell responses to AZD1222 COVID-19 vaccine. The V end lost 2 bases, the J end lost 1 base, and 9 bases lay between the germline ends. Germline V lookup: CDR1 SGHRS, CDR2 YFSETQ. This CDR3 spans 14 amino acids. TCRdb keeps only in-frame clones here, not all; method: immunoSEQ multiplex PCR. The sample contains approximately 180,000 clones, more than 70% of which appear only once. The chain uses TRBV5-1 and TRBJ1-1; D ambiguous. Material: peripheral blood, obtained 28 days after the second AZD1222 dose. This TCR came from an adult who received the AZD1222 COVID-19 vaccine. CDR3 loop: CASSFDTGNTEAFF. The CDR3 DNA reads as TGCGCCAGCAGCTTTGACACGGGGAACACTGAAGCTTTCTTT.